The 18 T cell receptor beta chains reported below all come from one sample, sequenced in a study of radiotherapy plus CTLA-4 blockade in lung cancer. Measured with immunoSEQ multiplex PCR; TCRdb has only the in-frame clones, and not every one. The repertoire consists of 70,000 to 95,000 clones, with around 83% occurring once and the leading ten covering less than 15%. The sample in question was peripheral blood, obtained from a patient treated with radiotherapy plus ipilimumab. Receptor source: a human donor with non-small cell lung cancer that progressed on radiotherapy plus ipilimumab.

Written as DNA, the CDR3 is TGTGCCAGCAGCTTGAAGAACAATGAGCAGTTCTTC. Translation: CASSLKNNEQFF. V is TRBV5-4 and J is TRBJ2-1; no clear D. Germline V gives CDR1 SGHNT, CDR2 YYREEE (reference sequence). Trimming cost V 1 base and J 5 bases, with 4 bases left between them. The CDR3 runs 12 residues. Full variable domain (remainder filled in from reference TRBV5-4 and TRBJ2-1): ETGVTQSPTHLIKTRGQQVTLRCSSQSGHNTVSWYQQALGQGPQFIFQYYREEENGRGNFPPRFSGLQFPNYSSELNVNALELDDSALYLCASSLKNNEQFFGPGTRLTVL.

This clone was seen a single time. The chain uses TRBV9 and TRBJ2-5; D perhaps matches TRBD1 (6 bases). Deletions cut 0 bases from V and 0 bases from J, with 9 bases between. The germline V gene encodes CDR1 SGDLS and CDR2 YYNGEE. CDR3 length: 15 residues. CDR3 amino acids: CASSVGTAYQETQYF. As DNA, the CDR3 is TGTGCCAGCAGCGTAGGGACAGCGTACCAAGAGACCCAGTACTTC.

This sequence joins TRBV4-3 and TRBJ2-1; 9 bases agree with TRBD1. V was pared by 4 bases and J by 4 bases, with 5 bases of the junction left unmatched. The CDR3 spans 15 residues. Germline V CDR1 and CDR2: LGHNA, YSLEER. CDR3 DNA sequence: TGCGCCAGCAGCCGGGGACAGGGTGTTTACAATGAGCAGTTCTTC. This encodes CASSRGQGVYNEQFF.

The V gene is TRBV18, the J gene TRBJ2-5, with 12 bases matching TRBD1. Unmatched junction bases numbered 3, after V lost 2 bases and J lost 5 bases. The V gene's germline CDR1 is KGHSH and CDR2 LQKENI. This CDR3 is 15 amino acids long. Here the CDR3 reads CASSPGTGGLETQYF. The CDR3 DNA reads as TGTGCCAGCTCACCAGGGACAGGGGGCTTGGAGACCCAGTACTTC.

In this sample, this clone turned up once. The rearrangement links TRBV2 to TRBJ2-7; no definite D call. The CDR3 spans 11 residues. Per the germline V gene, CDR1 is SNHLY and CDR2 is FYNNEI. V was pared by 5 bases and J by 3 bases, with 5 bases between. Written as DNA, the CDR3 is TGTGCCAGCAGTCTCTACTACGAGCAGTACTTC. This encodes CASSLYYEQYF.

The sample holds one count of this clone. This sequence joins TRBV14 and TRBJ2-2; 10 bases are a match to TRBD2. There are 16 residues in the CDR3. The V gene end was trimmed by 0 bases and the J gene end by 7 bases; junction bases not matched to a gene: 5. Germline loops: CDR1 SGHDN, CDR2 FVKESK. CDR3 sequence (DNA): TGTGCCAGCAGCCAAGAGGGACTAGCGAAGAGCGGGGAGCTGTTTTTT. Residues: CASSQEGLAKSGELFF.

The chain is built from TRBV6-1 and TRBJ1-2; 8 bases match TRBD1. Trimming took 6 bases from V and 11 from J; bases not matched to a gene: 8. Germline V CDR1 and CDR2: MNHNS, SASEGT. This CDR3 is built from 12 residues. In DNA, the CDR3 is TGTGCCAGCAGCCGCGGACAGGGAAGTTACACCTTC. It is translated as CASSRGQGSYTF.

This chain connects TRBV19 to TRBJ1-2; TRBD1 matches at 7 bases. CDR3 length: 15 residues. CDR1 and CDR2 (germline): LNHDA, SQIVND (reference sequence). J was trimmed by 3 bases and V by 4 bases; bases with no gene match: 8. CDR3 nucleotide sequence: TGTGCCAGTAGTACCTCCTCGGGACAGTACTATGGCTACACCTTC. The encoded protein is CASSTSSGQYYGYTF. The variable domain in full, completed from reference TRBV19 and TRBJ1-2, reads DGGITQSPKYLFRKEGQNVTLSCEQNLNHDAMYWYRQDPGQGLRLIYYSQIVNDFQKGDIAEGYSVSREKKESFPLTVTSAQKNPTAFYLCASSTSSGQYYGYTFGSGTRLTVV.

V gene TRBV4-2 combines with J gene TRBJ1-4, with 8 bases lining up with TRBD1. After removal of 0 bases from V and 8 bases from J, the junction contained 14 bases not matched to a gene. The germline CDR1 and CDR2 sequences are LGHNA and YNFKEQ. The CDR3 runs 18 residues. CDR3 loop: CASSQDGTGPALGEKLFF. CDR3 DNA: TGTGCCAGCAGCCAAGACGGGACAGGACCTGCATTGGGGGAAAAACTGTTTTTT.

This clone turned up a few times. V and J are TRBV2 and TRBJ2-7; D may be TRBD2 (5 bases). Germline CDR1 reads SNHLY; CDR2 reads FYNNEI. The CDR3 runs to 13 residues. The V end lost 7 bases, the J end lost 1 base, and 11 bases lay between the germline ends. DNA for the CDR3: TGTGCCAGCATTGGGAGCCGGTCCTACGAGCAGTACTTC. Translation gives CASIGSRSYEQYF.

This chain uses TRBV5-1 with TRBJ1-5, with D possibly being TRBD1 (6 bases). This CDR3 spans 15 amino acids. Deletions cut 0 bases from V and 1 base from J, with 8 bases between. CDR1 is SGHRS and CDR2 is YFSETQ in the germline V gene. DNA of the CDR3: TGCGCCAGCAGCTTGGGGGGGCTGAGCAATCAGCCCCAGCATTTT. Protein: CASSLGGLSNQPQHF.

V usage is TRBV28 and J usage is TRBJ2-2, with D tentatively TRBD2 (6 bases). CDR1 is MDHEN and CDR2 is SYDVKM in the germline V gene. This CDR3 has 14 residues. V lost 6 bases to trimming and J lost 7 bases, with 15 bases between them. The CDR3 nucleotides read TGTGCCAGCAGCTCGGGACTTCGGGGCGGGGAGCTGTTTTTT. Its translation is CASSSGLRGGELFF.

This clone was seen a few times. V is TRBV7-9 and J is TRBJ1-4, with 10 bases fitting TRBD1. The CDR3 is 15 residues long. Germline CDR1 is SEHNR and CDR2 is FQNEAQ (reference sequence). V lost 0 bases and J lost 7; bases outside the gene matches: 2. CDR3 sequence reads: CASSLAGQGSEKLFF. Here the CDR3 DNA reads TGTGCCAGCAGCTTAGCGGGACAGGGGTCTGAAAAACTGTTTTTT.

The chain carries TRBV27 and TRBJ2-7, with D possibly TRBD2 on 6 matching bases. The CDR3 consists of 15 residues. V lost 0 bases and J 0 bases, leaving 9 bases between the germline ends. Per germline, CDR1 MNHEY and CDR2 SMNVEV (reference sequence). This CDR3 reads CASSLSRGSSYEQYF. CDR3 bases: TGTGCCAGCAGTTTATCCCGGGGGAGCTCCTACGAGCAGTACTTC.

J is TRBJ1-5 and V is TRBV19, with 7 bases that match TRBD1. V lost 7 bases, J lost 1 base, and 10 bases stayed unmatched. The CDR3 contains 16 residues. Germline CDR1 is LNHDA and CDR2 is SQIVND (reference sequence). The CDR3 DNA reads TGTGCCAGTATGGGGCATCCGGGACAGAGCAATCAGCCCCAGCATTTT. Residues: CASMGHPGQSNQPQHF.

The chain couples TRBV6-5 to TRBJ1-2, with TRBD1 identical over 10 bases. The junction had 6 bases not matched to a gene; V was cut back by 1 base and J by 4 bases. Germline V gives CDR1 MNHEY, CDR2 SVGAGI. The CDR3 has 16 amino acids. The CDR3 here is CASSYLKTGGFYGYTF. CDR3 DNA: TGTGCCAGCAGTTACTTAAAGACAGGGGGCTTCTATGGCTACACCTTC.

This chain joins TRBV27 and TRBJ2-1, with a possible D match to TRBD2 (6 bases). The germline V gene encodes CDR1 MNHEY and CDR2 SMNVEV (reference sequence). The CDR3 length is 15 residues. V was clipped by 6 bases and J by 7 bases, with 19 bases between them. The CDR3 nucleotides read TGTGCCAGCAGCCAAAGGGCGGGAAAAATGAATGAGCAGTTCTTC. Translating it yields CASSQRAGKMNEQFF.

The genes are TRBV28 and TRBJ2-2, with D perhaps TRBD1 (5 bases). This CDR3 contains 12 residues. From germline, CDR1 is MDHEN and CDR2 SYDVKM. V was shortened by 5 bases and J by 4 bases, with 5 bases between the two germline ends. Here the CDR3 DNA reads TGTGCCAGCAGTCAGGGCACCGGGGAGCTGTTTTTT. Amino acids: CASSQGTGELFF.